This is a list of T cell receptor beta chains from one sample in a study of identical twins. TCRdb ran MiXCR on the 5' RACE reads and lists one entry per CDR3 protein. The data contain 400,000 or so distinct CDR3 sequences, about 10% of them seen just once; the ten biggest clones take up over 7%. The sample comprised naive T cells sorted from blood. The origin of the receptors is a woman in her forties or fifties in good health. Each CDR3 is given with its conserved first and last residue. A D gene is named only where the DNA matches it firmly. The size field is filled for only some rows; it gives once, few, many or a size class.

d_gene: -
abundance: many
v_gene: TRBV6-6
j_gene: TRBJ1-1
CDR3aa: CASSYSLNEAFF
CDR3nt: TGTGCCAGCAGTTACTCGTTGAATGAAGCTTTCTTT

d_gene: -
abundance: few
v_gene: TRBV4-1
j_gene: TRBJ2-7
CDR3aa: CASSQGHGPYEQYF
CDR3nt: TGCGCCAGCAGCCAAGGGCACGGCCCCTACGAGCAGTACTTC

d_gene: TRBD1
abundance: -
v_gene: TRBV20-1
j_gene: TRBJ1-1
CDR3aa: CSARDRAGGAGVEAFF
CDR3nt: TGCAGTGCTAGAGATAGGGCAGGGGGCGCGGGTGTTGAAGCTTTCTTT

d_gene: -
abundance: many
v_gene: TRBV6-2/TRBV6-3
j_gene: TRBJ2-7
CDR3aa: CASSYGGPLLSYEQYF
CDR3nt: TGTGCCAGCAGTTACGGGGGGCCCCTCCTCTCCTACGAGCAGTACTTC

d_gene: -
abundance: few
v_gene: TRBV5-1
j_gene: TRBJ2-5
CDR3aa: CASSLGTHETQYF
CDR3nt: TGCGCCAGCAGCTTGGGAACCCACGAGACCCAGTACTTC

d_gene: -
abundance: many
v_gene: TRBV12-3/TRBV12-4
j_gene: TRBJ1-5
CDR3aa: CASRGGGQPQHF
CDR3nt: TGTGCCAGCAGGGGGGGAGGTCAGCCCCAGCATTTT

d_gene: -
abundance: few
v_gene: TRBV6-6
j_gene: TRBJ1-1
CDR3aa: CASNFPGANTEAFF
CDR3nt: TGTGCCAGCAACTTCCCGGGGGCGAACACTGAAGCTTTCTTT

d_gene: -
abundance: many
v_gene: TRBV12-3/TRBV12-4
j_gene: TRBJ2-1
CDR3aa: CASSLEGHEQFF
CDR3nt: TGTGCCAGCTCCCTCGAGGGACATGAGCAGTTCTTC

d_gene: -
abundance: many
v_gene: TRBV24-1
j_gene: TRBJ2-2
CDR3aa: CATRNGGPTNTGELFF
CDR3nt: TGTGCCACCAGGAACGGGGGGCCAACGAACACCGGGGAGCTGTTTTTT

d_gene: -
abundance: few
v_gene: TRBV5-1
j_gene: TRBJ1-1
CDR3aa: CASSLTGKPEAFF
CDR3nt: TGCGCCAGCAGCTTGACCGGTAAACCTGAAGCTTTCTTT

d_gene: -
abundance: few
v_gene: TRBV5-1
j_gene: TRBJ2-3
CDR3aa: CASKVPSTDTQYF
CDR3nt: TGCGCCAGCAAGGTCCCTAGCACAGATACGCAGTATTTT

d_gene: -
abundance: -
v_gene: TRBV28
j_gene: TRBJ2-4
CDR3aa: CGSKEDLAKNIQYF
CDR3nt: TGTGGCAGCAAAGAGGACTTAGCCAAAAACATTCAGTACTTC

d_gene: TRBD1
abundance: -
v_gene: TRBV2
j_gene: TRBJ1-2
CDR3aa: CASSEVPGTGGKANYGYTF
CDR3nt: TGTGCCAGCAGTGAAGTTCCCGGGACAGGGGGCAAGGCTAACTATGGCTACACCTTC

d_gene: -
abundance: -
v_gene: TRBV29-1
j_gene: TRBJ2-2
CDR3aa: CSVDGWQRGELFF
CDR3nt: TGCAGCGTTGATGGGTGGCAGCGTGGGGAGCTGTTTTTT